Below are 23 T cell receptor beta chains sequenced from a single sample in a study of OX40 agonist ivuxolimab in advanced cancers. TCRdb keeps only in-frame clones here, not all; method: immunoSEQ multiplex PCR. The sample lists approximately 67,000 clones, about 89% occurring once. Source: CD4+ or CD8+ T cells sorted from blood, taken in a trial of the OX40 agonist ivuxolimab. These TCRs come from an adult with an advanced solid tumor such as melanoma, head and neck, liver or kidney cancer.

CDR3 sequence (DNA): TGTGCCAGCAGCCTAGGACAGGGGGGATCGGCACCCCTCCACTTT. Protein product: CASSLGQGGSAPLHF. The gene calls are TRBV2 and TRBJ1-6, with 10 nucleotides matching TRBD1. The germline V gene has CDR1 SNHLY and CDR2 FYNNEI. Germline trimming cut 6 bases from V and 11 bases from J; bases unmatched to any gene: 10. This CDR3 comprises 15 residues.

This clone showed up just once. V gene TRBV13 combines with J gene TRBJ2-4; no clear D. The V and J ends lost 0 bases and 8 bases respectively, with 14 bases between them. Looked up from germline, CDR1 is PRHDT and CDR2 is FYEKMQ (reference sequence). The CDR3 length is 15 residues. The CDR3 spells CASSLGGSLPDIQYF. The CDR3 DNA reads TGTGCCAGCAGCTTAGGGGGCAGCCTCCCGGACATTCAGTACTTC. The whole variable domain, remainder taken from reference TRBV13 and TRBJ2-4, is AAGVIQSPRHLIKEKRETATLKCYPIPRHDTVYWYQQGPGQDPQFLISFYEKMQSDKGSIPDRFSAQQFSDYHSELNMSSLELGDSALYFCASSLGGSLPDIQYFGAGTRLSVL.

This clone was picked up a small number of times. The J gene is TRBJ2-3, the V gene TRBV5-5, with D unresolved. In germline, CDR1 is SGHKS, CDR2 YYEKEE (reference sequence). CDR3 length equals 12 residues. Deletions cut 4 bases from V and 1 base from J, with 4 bases between. CDR3 amino acids: CASSGGTDTQYF. DNA of the CDR3: TGTGCCAGCAGCGGGGGCACAGATACGCAGTATTTT.

The chain joins TRBV28 to TRBJ2-7; D gene ambiguous. Germline CDR1 MDHEN, CDR2 SYDVKM. Between the trimmed V and J ends, which lost 6 bases and 0 bases, there was a span of 12 bases. The CDR3 length is 14 residues. The CDR3 spells CASSGIWSSYEQYF. In nucleotides, the CDR3 is TGTGCCAGCAGCGGTATCTGGAGCTCCTACGAGCAGTACTTC.

The chain employs TRBV13 and TRBJ2-2; TRBD1 matches 11 bases. The CDR3 runs 16 residues. Germline V gene sequence: CDR1 PRHDT, CDR2 FYEKMQ (reference sequence). The V and J ends lost 5 bases and 5 bases, in that order; junction bases with no gene match: 7. The CDR3 sequence is CASSLRTGGLTGELFF. The CDR3, as DNA: TGTGCCAGCAGCCTAAGGACAGGGGGCCTAACCGGGGAGCTGTTTTTT.

J is TRBJ1-1 and V is TRBV7-9; D is perhaps TRBD1 (6 bases). This CDR3 is 14 amino acids long. With 4 bases removed from V and 3 bases from J, the gap between germline ends came to 12 bases. CDR1 and CDR2 from the germline V gene are SEHNR and FQNEAQ (reference sequence). DNA of the CDR3: TGTGCCAGCAGCTATATACAGGGTTACACTGAAGCTTTCTTT. This sequence encodes CASSYIQGYTEAFF.

This clone was recorded once. The genes are TRBV5-1 and TRBJ1-1; no firm D call. Germline assignment: CDR1 SGHRS and CDR2 YFSETQ. The V end lost 3 bases, the J end lost 0 bases, and 9 bases lay between the germline ends. The CDR3 is 14 amino acids. Here the CDR3 reads CASSWELLNTEAFF. CDR3 nucleotide sequence: TGCGCCAGCAGCTGGGAACTACTGAACACTGAAGCTTTCTTT.

The chain couples TRBV27 to TRBJ1-2; 9 nucleotides line up with TRBD1. This CDR3 is built from 14 residues. The V gene end was trimmed by 5 bases and the J gene end by 3 bases; junction bases not matched to a gene: 4. The germline V gene has CDR1 MNHEY and CDR2 SMNVEV (reference sequence). The CDR3 here is CASSAQGAYYGYTF. The CDR3 DNA is TGTGCCAGCAGTGCACAGGGGGCCTACTATGGCTACACCTTC.

This chain joins TRBV7-3 and TRBJ2-1; D not certain. There are 15 residues in the CDR3. Trimming left V 2 bases short and J 5 bases short, with 13 bases between. The germline V gene encodes CDR1 SGHTA and CDR2 FQGTGA. The CDR3 sequence is CASSLSANNNNEQFF. DNA of the CDR3: TGTGCCAGCAGCTTATCGGCCAATAACAACAATGAGCAGTTCTTC.

This clone was detected only a few times. V and J are TRBV4-1 and TRBJ1-1; 10 bases map to TRBD1. CDR3 length: 17 residues. V lost 2 bases to trimming and J lost 4 bases; unmatched junction nucleotides: 10. CDR1 and CDR2 (germline): MGHRA, YSYEKL. The DNA of the CDR3 is TGCGCCAGCAGCCAAAGGACAGGGGGAGCGAGAACCACTGAAGCTTTCTTT. This translates into CASSQRTGGARTTEAFF.

The V and J genes are TRBV14 and TRBJ1-2; no firm D call. This CDR3 comprises 15 residues. CDR1 SGHDN and CDR2 FVKESK come from the germline V gene. The V end lost 1 base, the J end lost 2 bases, and 11 bases lay between the germline ends. In DNA form, the CDR3 reads TGTGCCAGCAGCCAAGCAGCGGGGTCAAACTATGGCTACACCTTC. This encodes CASSQAAGSNYGYTF.

In its sample, this clone was seen once. The chain carries TRBV27 and TRBJ2-1; D is perhaps TRBD1 (5 bases). The germline CDR1 and CDR2 sequences are MNHEY and SMNVEV (reference sequence). This CDR3 comprises 13 residues. Trimming shortened V by 2 bases and J by 4 bases, and 6 bases separated the two germline ends. CDR3 sequence (DNA): TGTGCCAGCAGTTTAGCAGGGTACAATGAGCAGTTCTTC. This translates into CASSLAGYNEQFF.

This chain joins TRBV13 and TRBJ1-1, with a tentative D call TRBD1 (5 bases). The V end lost 3 bases, the J end lost 0 bases, and 11 bases lay between the germline ends. The CDR3 sequence is 15 residues long. Looked up from germline, CDR1 is PRHDT and CDR2 is FYEKMQ (reference sequence). CDR3 residues: CASSFWDGMNTEAFF. The CDR3 nucleotides are TGTGCCAGCAGCTTCTGGGACGGGATGAACACTGAAGCTTTCTTT.

The chain carries TRBV7-4 and TRBJ2-7; D gene uncertain. Germline-derived CDR1 and CDR2 are SGHVT and SQSDAQ. The CDR3 spans 15 residues. Trimming pared 5 bases from V and 2 bases from J, leaving 16 bases between. In nucleotides, the CDR3 is TGTGCCAGCAGCCCCTCCCCGGGCCCAACCTACGAGCAGTACTTC. Residues: CASSPSPGPTYEQYF. Variable domain in full (rest from reference TRBV7-4 and TRBJ2-7): GAGVSQSPRYKVAKRGRDVALRCDSISGHVTLYWYRQTLGQGSEVLTYSQSDAQRDKSGRPSGRFSAERPERSVSTLKIQRTEQGDSAVYLCASSPSPGPTYEQYFGPGTRLTVT.

This clone was seen only once. J is TRBJ2-5 and V is TRBV6-5; D uncertain. The germline V and J ends were trimmed by 5 bases and 2 bases, with 9 bases remaining between them. Germline V gene lookup returns CDR1 MNHEY and CDR2 SVGAGI. The CDR3 covers 13 residues. CDR3: CASSPRGQETQYF. As DNA, the CDR3 is TGTGCCAGCAGTCCCCGAGGACAAGAGACCCAGTACTTC.

This chain joins TRBV7-9 and TRBJ2-1, with D perhaps assigned TRBD1 or TRBD2 (5 bases each). Germline lookup yields CDR1 SEHNR and CDR2 FQNEAQ (reference sequence). V lost 5 bases and J lost 4, with 12 bases in between. The CDR3 contains 14 residues. DNA of the CDR3: TGTGCCAGCAGCCGTTTGGGGGAATACAATGAGCAGTTCTTC. Its protein is CASSRLGEYNEQFF.

The V and J genes are TRBV4-3 and TRBJ1-1; TRBD1 is a possible D gene (6 bases). V was cut by 1 base and J by 1 base, with 10 bases left in between. CDR3 length: 15 residues. Germline V gives CDR1 LGHNA, CDR2 YSLEER. The CDR3 nucleotides are TGCGCCAGCAGCCAAGTGGGACAACCGAACACTGAAGCTTTCTTT. It codes for CASSQVGQPNTEAFF.

CDR3 sequence (DNA): TGTGCCAGTAGTTCCGGGAGCCCCTACGAGCAGTACTTC. Amino acid sequence: CASSSGSPYEQYF. The genes are TRBV19 and TRBJ2-7, with D possibly matching TRBD2 (6 bases). Looked up from germline, CDR1 is LNHDA and CDR2 is SQIVND (reference sequence). V gave up 5 bases and J gave up 2 bases, with 10 bases separating them. This CDR3 spans 13 amino acids. Looking up the rest from reference TRBV19 and TRBJ2-7 gives the full variable domain: DGGITQSPKYLFRKEGQNVTLSCEQNLNHDAMYWYRQDPGQGLRLIYYSQIVNDFQKGDIAEGYSVSREKKESFPLTVTSAQKNPTAFYLCASSSGSPYEQYFGPGTRLTVT.

As concerns this clone: Other DNA sequences in this specimen translate into the identical CDR3. The chain is built from TRBV27 and TRBJ1-5; no clear D. V was pared by 0 bases and J by 6 bases, with 6 bases between. Germline CDR1 and CDR2: MNHEY and SMNVEV (reference sequence). This CDR3 contains 13 residues. The CDR3 protein is CASSLSWGQPQHF. Written as DNA, the CDR3 is TGTGCCAGCAGTTTATCGTGGGGTCAGCCCCAGCATTTT.

CDR3 sequence reads: CASSIDGGLIQYF. The CDR3 DNA reads TGTGCCAGTAGTATAGACGGGGGCCTCATTCAGTACTTC. The chain links TRBV19 to TRBJ2-4; tentatively, D is TRBD1 or TRBD2 (6 bases each). Germline CDR1 LNHDA, CDR2 SQIVND (reference sequence). The CDR3 has 13 residues. Trimming left V 0 bases short and J 9 bases short, with 9 bases between.

This clone was detected once. This chain connects TRBV2 to TRBJ1-3; TRBD1 might be the D (5 bases). Trimming stripped 4 bases from V and 1 base from J, with 14 bases between. Germline assignment: CDR1 SNHLY and CDR2 FYNNEI. The CDR3 extends over 16 amino acids. CDR3 DNA: TGTGCCAGCAGTGGTTGGGGGTTGGAATCTGGAAACACCATATATTTT. It yields the protein CASSGWGLESGNTIYF.

The chain joins TRBV29-1 to TRBJ2-2; 7 bases agree with TRBD1. Losses at the gene ends were 6 bases for V and 6 bases for J; bases not matched to a gene: 4. The CDR3 covers 12 residues. Germline CDR1 is SQVTM and CDR2 is ANQGSEA. For the CDR3, the DNA is TGCAGCGTACAGGGGACGGCCGGGGAGCTGTTTTTT. Encoded protein: CSVQGTAGELFF.

This clone has a handful of counts. V is TRBV30 and J is TRBJ2-2; D unresolved. V was trimmed by 0 bases and J by 5 bases, leaving 7 bases between them. Germline values: CDR1 GTSNPN, CDR2 SVGIG (reference sequence). The CDR3 consists of 13 residues. This CDR3 is CAWSVAGTGELFF. In DNA form, the CDR3 reads TGTGCCTGGAGTGTGGCCGGGACCGGGGAGCTGTTTTTT.